There are many counts of the clone carrying this T cell receptor (beta chain). The antigen is undetermined. Unique molecular identifiers were included in an RNA-based 3' RACE TCR library. A single record per CDR3 protein comes from TCRdb applying MiXCR to the 3' RACE reads. This table holds approximately 96,000 distinct CDR3 sequences, about 7.2% found once. This sample stems from a study of HIV-infected children after antiretroviral therapy interruption. As for the study in general: Most children had recorded EBV and CMV exposure. Interruption-arm samples span weeks 0, 12, interruption end (24 or 48), and about 3 years post-study. Study-wide points: Naive CD4+ CDR3 sharing between time points fell after interruption began.

Germline-derived CDR1 and CDR2 are SGHNT and YENEEA. The CDR3 runs 14 residues. The ends were cut back, 1 base at V and 1 base at J, with 7 bases in the middle. The treatment was: PENTA 11 planned treatment interruption arm or continuous ART arm. Samples needed at least 5 million viable cryopreserved PBMCs. This clonotype was obtained from a pool of human donors with HIV. The chain joins TRBV11-3 to TRBJ1-1; no clear D gene. This sample comprised CD45RA+ CD4+ T cells from PBMCs, pooled from several time points, obtained from a donor given antiretroviral therapy, either interrupted or continuous. Subset noted: naive CD4+ CD45RA+ CD45RO- T cells. The CDR3 DNA is TGTGCCAGCAGCTTAGGTCTGGCGAACACTGAAGCTTTCTTT. It encodes CASSLGLANTEAFF.